This passage covers 13 T cell receptor beta chains from one sample sequenced in a study of cytomegalovirus exposure and HLA in healthy donors. Primers for the PCR totalled 60 Vbeta and 13 Jbeta. Assay: immunoSEQ multiplex PCR; the TCRdb copy retains only in-frame clones and omits some. This listing includes tens of thousands of clones. The sequenced sample was PBMCs. Receptors originate from a man aged 50 or older in good health and CMV-seronegative.

The chain recombines TRBV12-5 with TRBJ2-5; tentatively, D is TRBD1 (6 bases). V gave up 1 base and J gave up 6 bases, with 18 bases separating them. Looked up from germline, CDR1 is LGHNT and CDR2 is FRNRAP. This CDR3 has 16 amino acids. For the CDR3, the DNA is TGTGCTAGTGGTTTGGACCGACAGGAGGCTGCAAAGACCCAGTACTTC. Its translation: CASGLDRQEAAKTQYF. Combining the CDR3 with reference TRBV12-5 and TRBJ2-5 gives the whole variable domain DARVTQTPRHKVTEMGQEVTMRCQPILGHNTVFWYRQTMMQGLELLAYFRNRAPLDDSGMPKDRFSAEMPDATLATLKIQPSEPRDSAVYFCASGLDRQEAAKTQYFGPGTRLLVL.

The CDR3, as DNA: TGTGCCAGCAGCGGGCGCCCACTAGAGCCCAATGAGCAGTTCTTC. This translates into CASSGRPLEPNEQFF. This chain links TRBV9 with TRBJ2-1; tentative D call: TRBD2 (5 bases). Germline V lookup: CDR1 SGDLS, CDR2 YYNGEE. V was cut by 3 bases and J by 6 bases, with 16 bases left in between. This CDR3 comprises 15 residues.

The chain is built from TRBV28 and TRBJ2-1, with 10 bases lining up with TRBD2. Germline loops: CDR1 MDHEN, CDR2 SYDVKM. The CDR3 has 16 amino acids. Trimming at V came to 5 bases and at J to 8 bases, leaving 12 bases not matched to a gene. CDR3 residues: CASSPHGAGGMDEQFF. CDR3 DNA: TGTGCCAGCAGTCCCCATGGAGCGGGGGGGATGGATGAGCAGTTCTTC.

V gene TRBV6-5 combines with J gene TRBJ2-7, with 10 bases fitting TRBD1. Germline V gives CDR1 MNHEY, CDR2 SVGAGI. Trimming at V came to 6 bases and at J to 6 bases, leaving 5 bases not matched to a gene. CDR3 length: 13 amino acids. CDR3 DNA: TGTGCCAGCAGGTCCGGGACAGGGGCCGAGCAGTACTTC. Its protein product is CASRSGTGAEQYF.

The chain employs TRBV4-1 and TRBJ1-2; D call uncertain. The CDR3 covers 13 residues. Germline V gene data show CDR1 as MGHRA and CDR2 as YSYEKL. Between the trimmed V and J ends, which lost 1 base and 5 bases, there was a span of 8 bases. The CDR3 DNA sequence: TGCGCCAGCAGCCAAGCAACGGGATATGGCTACACCTTC. Protein sequence: CASSQATGYGYTF.

This sequence joins TRBV19 and TRBJ1-5; the D is unclear. The germline gives CDR1 LNHDA, CDR2 SQIVND (reference sequence). V lost 1 base and J 6 bases, leaving 10 bases between the germline ends. The CDR3 sequence is 14 residues long. CDR3 amino acids: CASSIVEGGQPQHF. CDR3 DNA sequence: TGTGCCAGTAGTATAGTAGAGGGCGGTCAGCCCCAGCATTTT.

The chain couples TRBV6-5 to TRBJ2-7, with 7 bases matching TRBD1. With 0 bases clipped from V and 4 bases from J, the junction kept 9 bases outside the gene matches. From germline, CDR1 is MNHEY and CDR2 SVGAGI. There are 16 residues in the CDR3. The CDR3 spells CASSYSISTGWYEQYF. CDR3 nucleotide sequence: TGTGCCAGCAGTTACTCTATCTCGACAGGGTGGTACGAGCAGTACTTC.

The gene calls are TRBV7-2 and TRBJ2-7; TRBD2 agrees at 7 bases. With V trimmed by 2 bases and J by 7 bases, 11 bases remained unmatched. The CDR3 covers 15 residues. The V gene's germline CDR1 is SGHTA and CDR2 FQGNSA. The CDR3 nucleotides read TGTGCCAGCAGCTTAACGGGCGGGGGTATTCGGGAGCAGTACTTC. This codes for CASSLTGGGIREQYF.

The chain employs TRBV9 and TRBJ1-6; the D gene is possibly TRBD1 (6 bases). This CDR3 is built from 15 residues. V was clipped by 7 bases and J by 4 bases, with 15 bases between them. Germline-derived CDR1 and CDR2 are SGDLS and YYNGEE. The CDR3 protein is CASARGILYNSPLHF. CDR3 nucleotide sequence: TGTGCCAGCGCCAGGGGCATTCTTTATAATTCACCCCTCCACTTT.

V usage is TRBV19 and J usage is TRBJ2-2; D ambiguous. The germline CDR1 and CDR2 sequences are LNHDA and SQIVND (reference sequence). Trimming took 6 bases from V and 2 from J, leaving 7 bases between them. This CDR3 is built from 13 residues. The CDR3 loop is CASRTPNTGELFF. Written as DNA, the CDR3 is TGTGCCAGTAGAACACCTAACACCGGGGAGCTGTTTTTT.

The chain has TRBV2 and TRBJ1-2; D is perhaps TRBD1 (6 bases). The V gene's germline CDR1 is SNHLY and CDR2 FYNNEI. The CDR3 covers 13 residues. V was shortened by 5 bases and J by 6 bases, with 13 bases between the two germline ends. The chain's CDR3 is CASSPQGFDGYTF. The CDR3 nucleotides read TGTGCCAGCAGTCCACAGGGTTTCGATGGCTACACCTTC.

V and J are TRBV7-9 and TRBJ1-1, with D possibly matching TRBD1 (5 bases). V dropped 4 bases and J dropped 3 bases, with 9 bases sitting between them. The CDR3 runs 13 residues. The germline V gene encodes CDR1 SEHNR and CDR2 FQNEAQ (reference sequence). CDR3 loop: CASSSQGHTEAFF. The CDR3 nucleotides read TGTGCCAGCAGCTCTCAGGGTCACACTGAAGCTTTCTTT.

The chain uses TRBV6-5 and TRBJ2-5, with 7 bases that match TRBD1. The germline V gene encodes CDR1 MNHEY and CDR2 SVGAGI. The CDR3 contains 15 residues. The V gene end was trimmed by 1 base and the J gene end by 2 bases; junction bases not matched to a gene: 4. This CDR3 reads CASSYYSGGQETQYF. Written as DNA, the CDR3 is TGTGCCAGCAGTTACTACTCAGGGGGTCAAGAGACCCAGTACTTC.